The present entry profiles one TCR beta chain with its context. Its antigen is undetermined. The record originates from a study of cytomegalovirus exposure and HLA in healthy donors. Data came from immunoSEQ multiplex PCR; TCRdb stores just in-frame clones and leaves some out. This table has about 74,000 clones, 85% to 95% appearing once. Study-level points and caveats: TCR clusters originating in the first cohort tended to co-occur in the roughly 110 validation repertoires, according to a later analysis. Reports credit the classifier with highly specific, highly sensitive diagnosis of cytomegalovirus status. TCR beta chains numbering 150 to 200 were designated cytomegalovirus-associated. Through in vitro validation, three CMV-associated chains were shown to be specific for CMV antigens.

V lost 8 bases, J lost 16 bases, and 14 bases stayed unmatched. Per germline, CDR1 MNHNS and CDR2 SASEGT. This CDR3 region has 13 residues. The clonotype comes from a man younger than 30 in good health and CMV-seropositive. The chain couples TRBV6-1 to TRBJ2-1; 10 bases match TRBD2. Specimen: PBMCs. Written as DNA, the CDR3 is TGTGCCAGCCGAGCTAGCGGGAGCTACCGGGAATTCTTC. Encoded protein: CASRASGSYREFF.